This entry concerns a single T cell receptor (beta chain). The antigen it recognizes is unknown. Per-base quality was not reported, and no clone a single base away is much larger than it. TCRbeta CDR3 regions were amplified from genomic DNA using the immunoSEQ Assay, a bias-controlled multiplex PCR. In the original analysis: Nucleated cell counts per sample were estimated from amplification of reference gene primers within the assay. Sequence reads were collapsed and filtered to measure the absolute abundance of every unique TCRbeta CDR3 rearrangement. For each sample, productive Simpson clonality was calculated by taking the square root of Simpson's diversity index across productive rearrangements. What TCRdb holds here is the immuneACCESS table cut down to in-frame rearrangements. Part of the clones is not present; checked against another copy, under half of the missing clones reflect an unresolved V gene, and the others are unexplained. V and J calls and clone size come straight from that table; D and trimming were deduced from the DNA. This sample holds 310,000 or so clones; roughly 90% were observed only once. Roughly 1.1% of the sample goes to the ten largest clones.

The record originates from a study of blood T cell repertoires in COVID-19 (dated by TCRdb to 2020 to 2022). Regarding the complete study: Samples from collaborators originated in the United States, Italy and Spain and spanned both the acute and convalescent phases of COVID-19. The material from the prospective study consisted of cDNA or gDNA derived from T cells, B-cell-depleted T cells, or PBMCs. Deeply sampled blood TCRbeta repertoires from subjects exposed to, actively infected with, or recovered from COVID-19 were included in the dataset. The repertoires were made available in a free public database intended to serve as a resource for research on the immune response to SARS-CoV-2. The samples were drawn from the first 160 participants of the ongoing ImmuneRACE study and from 1,254 subjects provided by 6 global collaborators. Sample metadata almost always included a de-identified subject ID, COVID-19 status, age in years and sex. HLA class I and class II types, where available, came from metadata supplied by the sample provider rather than from assay-based typing. What the authors observed across the whole study: The amount of clinical and demographic metadata varied by source and participant and was provided uncurated.

The CDR3 starts with the cysteine, ends with the phenylalanine, and has 16 residues. The CDR3 DNA has 48 bases and is translated from base 1. V trim: 5 bases; J trim: 7 bases; unmatched bases: 14. The CDR1 and CDR2 encoded by the germline V gene are SGHTA and FQGNSA. In the prospective study, participants were roughly 18 to 95 years old, resided in about two dozen geographic areas of the United States, and were enrolled through a virtual design. To assign participants to cohorts, the prospective study relied on clinical history that participants themselves reported in a screening survey and a study questionnaire. Recovered participants in ImmuneRACE Cohort 3 were defined by two consecutive negative NP/OP PCR tests, clearance by a healthcare professional, or resolution of symptoms. In the prospective study, whole blood, serum and a nasopharyngeal or oropharyngeal swab were collected from each participant by mobile phlebotomists. Participants in the prospective study had the option to provide additional blood draws and questionnaires over an approximately 2-month period. Prospective study blood samples were shipped either frozen or at room temperature before DNA extraction.

The source material was PBMCs or T cells enriched from blood (not recorded which). Here the chain combines TRBV7-2 and TRBJ2-1; 7 bases in between match TRBD2. The source is a woman aged 25 to 39 who had recovered from COVID-19. This receptor carries the CDR3 CASSPRWGGSGNEQFF. Read as DNA, the sequence is TGTGCCAGCAGCCCTAGGTGGGGCGGGAGTGGGAATGAGCAGTTCTTC.